This T cell receptor (beta chain) came from a study of human T cells and chemical hapten exposure (dated by TCRdb to the early 2020s). Context from the whole study: For sensitization, 2% DPC in acetone was applied to a roughly 2 cm by roughly 2 cm area of upper inner arm skin. Throughout the study period of 20 to 30 weeks, patients also received therapeutic DPC doses to the scalp every week. Patch tests used Finn chambers with 0.01% DPC on the upper back, scored after 6 days by International Contact Dermatitis Research Group standards. Alopecia areata with under or over 50% scalp involvement, alopecia totalis and alopecia universalis were represented in the patient cohort, which was mostly female. Libraries were combined into a pool for sequencing, and differences in TCR yield between samples came mainly from small differences in library volumes within the pool. Peripheral blood TCR repertoire changes were tracked in vivo in alopecia patients during primary and secondary sensitization to the hapten diphenylcyclopropenone (DPC). Blood was sampled from patients pre-sensitization (week 0) and at 2, 6 and about 24 weeks after DPC sensitization. For TCR sequencing, blood came from about 28 alopecia patients at anywhere from one to four time points (pre-sensitization, 2, 6 and 24 weeks).

The investigation overall reported the following: The number of PT1 expanded TCRs positively correlated with patch test score, significant at thresholds 8, 16 and 32 but not 4. Repeated subsampling changed both the strength of the expansion versus patch-test correlation and the threshold at which the correlation became significant. Because every patient had alopecia, a presumed autoimmune disease, the patients' immune response might differ from that of healthy individuals. The number of TCRs above 1 in 1000 frequency did not change with DPC sensitization; there was no evidence of global repertoire structure alterations. Expanded TCRs formed significantly more large CDR3 similarity clusters than pre-sensitization or healthy control sets, consistent with antigen-driven responses.

Reading the label with the study, this specimen's time point is: patch test 2, 6 weeks after DPC sensitization. Per the publication, the treatment or condition label means: therapeutic diphenylcyclopropenone sensitization with weekly scalp DPC. At each patch-test visit, blood was drawn before the patch test was applied. Patients were considered eligible if aged 18 to 70, diagnosed with alopecia and deemed suitable for DPC therapy, and patients were excluded if pregnant. Total RNA was isolated from unfractionated whole blood collected in Tempus Blood RNA tubes. Library creation used RACE. TCRdb records NextSeq 500 as the sequencer. During library preparation, unique molecular identifiers were attached to individual cDNA molecules so that TCRs could be counted quantitatively and reproducibly. Each blood RNA sample was used to sequence both TCR alpha and TCR beta chains. The original pipeline was this. Samples had a median of about 90,000 TCRs, with a range from about 23,224 to 750,000. The Decombinator software suite was used to annotate the V, J and CDR3 of the TCR reads. Every sample was subsampled to the same number of TCRs (28,000) for the PS versus PT1 abundance plots. TCRs were defined as expanded if absent before sensitization and observed at least eight times at the 2-week time point. TCRdb took the public reads, trimmed them with fastp at Q25, ran MiXCR for clone calling and kept in-frame beta chains. Each entry is one CDR3 protein sequence, shown with its most common DNA and genes. The V and J calls and clone size are TCRdb's, not the authors'. This sample comprises 80,000 to 100,000 distinct CDR3 sequences, 7% to 10% of them detected only once. About 2% of the sample lies in the top ten.

On this clonotype itself: This receptor's antigen is unknown. Its ends do not fully match the called genes, so a read error is possible.

Looking up the germline V gene yields CDR1 SQVTM and CDR2 ANQGSEA. From the cysteine through the phenylalanine, the CDR3 covers 13 amino acids. Here the CDR3 DNA is all that survives: 39 bases in frame from base 1. The chain was built from TRBV29-1 and TRBJ2-1; 10 central nucleotides agree with TRBD2. Source: whole blood, taken in connection with sensitization to the hapten diphenylcyclopropenone (DPC). The origin of this receptor is a woman between 40 and 55 years old with alopecia areata. Some clones in this sample may be carry-over from other donors' samples. The CDR3 region: CSSTSGTYSEQFF. The nucleotides read TGCAGTTCTACTAGCGGGACCTACAGTGAGCAGTTCTTC.